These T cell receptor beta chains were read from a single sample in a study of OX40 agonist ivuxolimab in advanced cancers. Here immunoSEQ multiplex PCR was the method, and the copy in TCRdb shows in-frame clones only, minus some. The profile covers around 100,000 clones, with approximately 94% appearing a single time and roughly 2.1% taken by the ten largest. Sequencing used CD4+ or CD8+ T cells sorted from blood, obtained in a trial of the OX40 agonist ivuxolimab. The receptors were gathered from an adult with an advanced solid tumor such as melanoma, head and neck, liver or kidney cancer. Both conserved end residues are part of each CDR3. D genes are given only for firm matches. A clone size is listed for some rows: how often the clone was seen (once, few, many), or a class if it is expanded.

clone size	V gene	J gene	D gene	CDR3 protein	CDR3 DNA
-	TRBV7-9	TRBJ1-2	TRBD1	CASTLTGSNYGYTF	TGTGCCAGCACCCTGACAGGGTCCAACTATGGCTACACCTTC
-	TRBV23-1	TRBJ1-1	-	CASSQPGRMNTEAFF	TGCGCCAGCAGTCAACCAGGACGGATGAACACTGAAGCTTTCTTT
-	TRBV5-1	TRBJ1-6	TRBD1	CASSPDRGPNSPLHF	TGCGCCAGCAGCCCCGACAGGGGGCCCAATTCACCCCTCCACTTT
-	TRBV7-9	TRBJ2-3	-	CASSLGHTDTQYF	TGTGCCAGCAGCTTAGGGCACACAGATACGCAGTATTTT
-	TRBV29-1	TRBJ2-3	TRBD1	CSVEAQGADTQYF	TGCAGCGTTGAAGCGCAGGGGGCAGATACGCAGTATTTT
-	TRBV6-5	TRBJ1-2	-	CASTYGRGAYGYTF	TGTGCCAGCACCTACGGACGGGGGGCATATGGCTACACCTTC
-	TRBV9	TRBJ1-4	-	CASSETGYNEKLFF	TGTGCCAGCAGCGAAACAGGGTATAATGAAAAACTGTTTTTT
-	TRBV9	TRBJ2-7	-	CASSVGTRGVEQYF	TGTGCCAGCAGCGTAGGAACTAGGGGGGTCGAGCAGTACTTC
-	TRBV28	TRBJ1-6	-	CASSFRRNSPLHF	TGTGCCAGCAGTTTTCGGAGGAATTCACCCCTCCACTTT
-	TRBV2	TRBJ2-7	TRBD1	CASHRGYEQYF	TGTGCCAGCCACAGGGGCTACGAGCAGTACTTC
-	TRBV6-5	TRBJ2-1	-	CASSYSSRRDEQFF	TGTGCCAGCAGTTACTCGTCCAGGCGCGATGAGCAGTTCTTC
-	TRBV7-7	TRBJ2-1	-	CASSLSPTGGAYNEQFF	TGTGCCAGCAGCCTTTCCCCGACCGGGGGCGCCTACAATGAGCAGTTCTTC
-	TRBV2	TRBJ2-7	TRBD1	CAVTGASYEQYF	TGTGCCGTAACAGGGGCCTCCTACGAGCAGTACTTC
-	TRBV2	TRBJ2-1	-	CASSGGTVSYNEQFF	TGTGCCAGCAGTGGGGGGACTGTCTCCTACAATGAGCAGTTCTTC
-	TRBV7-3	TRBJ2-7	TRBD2	CASSTSGSEQYF	TGTGCCAGCAGTACTAGCGGGAGCGAGCAGTACTTC
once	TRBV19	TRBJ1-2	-	CASKGGAGYTF	TGTGCCAGTAAAGGGGGAGCTGGCTACACCTTC
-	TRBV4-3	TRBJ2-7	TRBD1	CASSQEPQGAYEQYF	TGCGCCAGCAGCCAAGAACCACAGGGGGCCTACGAGCAGTACTTC
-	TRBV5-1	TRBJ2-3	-	CASRGSTDTQYF	TGCGCCAGCAGGGGTTCGACAGATACGCAGTATTTT
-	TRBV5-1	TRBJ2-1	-	CASNQGDGQFF	TGCGCCAGCAACCAGGGTGACGGGCAGTTCTTC
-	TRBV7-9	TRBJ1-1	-	CASSSIGQSNTEAFF	TGTGCCAGCAGCTCCATCGGACAGTCTAACACTGAAGCTTTCTTT
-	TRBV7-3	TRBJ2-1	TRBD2	CASSFGLAGNNEQFF	TGTGCCAGCAGCTTTGGACTAGCGGGGAACAATGAGCAGTTCTTC
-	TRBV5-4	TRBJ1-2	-	CASSLNPGSGYGYTF	TGTGCCAGCAGCCTGAATCCGGGGTCTGGCTATGGCTACACCTTC
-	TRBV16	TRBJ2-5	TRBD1	CASSPAWTGESRETQYF	TGTGCCAGCAGCCCAGCGTGGACAGGGGAGAGTAGGGAGACCCAGTACTTC
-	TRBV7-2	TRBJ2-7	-	CASSVNYEQYF	TGTGCCAGCAGCGTAAACTACGAGCAGTACTTC
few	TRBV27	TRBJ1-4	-	CASSLEGGEKLFF	TGTGCCAGCAGTTTGGAAGGGGGGGAAAAACTGTTTTTT
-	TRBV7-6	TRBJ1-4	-	CASSLAGATNEKLFF	TGTGCCAGCAGCCTAGCGGGGGCAACGAATGAAAAACTGTTTTTT
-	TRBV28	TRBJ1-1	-	CASSPSEPNTEAFF	TGTGCCAGCAGCCCTTCAGAGCCGAACACTGAAGCTTTCTTT
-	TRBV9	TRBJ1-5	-	CASSAEETGSPQHF	TGTGCCAGCAGCGCAGAGGAAACAGGCTCGCCCCAGCATTTT
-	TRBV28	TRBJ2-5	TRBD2	CASRDGLAQAETQYF	TGTGCCAGCAGGGACGGACTAGCGCAGGCGGAGACCCAGTACTTC
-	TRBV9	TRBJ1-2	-	CASSLGANYGYTF	TGTGCCAGCAGCCTCGGGGCTAACTATGGCTACACCTTC
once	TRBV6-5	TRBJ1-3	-	CASSYGQGSGNTIYF	TGTGCCAGCAGTTACGGGCAGGGAAGTGGAAACACCATATATTTT
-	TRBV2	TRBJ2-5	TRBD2	CASKFLTSGDVGETQYF	TGTGCCAGCAAGTTTCTGACTAGCGGCGATGTAGGGGAGACCCAGTACTTC
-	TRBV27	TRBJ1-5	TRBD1	CASSQQGARGQPQHF	TGTGCCAGCAGCCAACAGGGGGCAAGGGGTCAGCCCCAGCATTTT
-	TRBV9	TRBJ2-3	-	CASSVVGGRDTQYF	TGTGCCAGCAGCGTAGTAGGGGGAAGAGATACGCAGTATTTT
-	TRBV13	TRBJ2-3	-	CASSLGVGGTDTQYF	TGTGCCAGCAGCTTAGGTGTTGGGGGGACAGATACGCAGTATTTT
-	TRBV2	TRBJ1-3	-	CASTEGHPSGNTIYF	TGTGCCAGCACCGAGGGGCACCCCTCTGGAAACACCATATATTTT
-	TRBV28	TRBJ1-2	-	CASSNPWSRVKNYGYTF	TGTGCCAGCAGTAACCCATGGAGTAGGGTAAAAAACTATGGCTACACCTTC
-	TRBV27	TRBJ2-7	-	CASSSTPTTSLFDEQYF	TGTGCCAGCAGTTCGACACCGACAACTTCCCTTTTCGACGAGCAGTACTTC
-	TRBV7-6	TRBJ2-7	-	CASSLGTIYEQYF	TGTGCCAGCAGCTTAGGGACAATCTACGAGCAGTACTTC
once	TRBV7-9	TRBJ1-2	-	CASSLDYGYTF	TGTGCCAGCAGCTTGGACTATGGCTACACCTTC
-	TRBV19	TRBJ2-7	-	CASTDSGSYEQYF	TGTGCCAGTACCGACTCGGGGTCCTACGAGCAGTACTTC
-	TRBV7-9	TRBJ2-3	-	CASSLLSSGDTQYF	TGTGCCAGCAGCCTCCTCAGCTCGGGGGATACGCAGTATTTT
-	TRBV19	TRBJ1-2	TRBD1	CASTLGQGGDGYTF	TGTGCCAGTACCCTAGGACAGGGGGGAGATGGCTACACCTTC
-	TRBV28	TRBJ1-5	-	CASSFRGPYSNQPQHF	TGTGCCAGCAGTTTCAGGGGACCATATAGCAATCAGCCCCAGCATTTT
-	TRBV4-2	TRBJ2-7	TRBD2	CASSQAWTSGSYEQYF	TGTGCCAGCAGCCAAGCGTGGACTAGCGGCTCCTACGAGCAGTACTTC
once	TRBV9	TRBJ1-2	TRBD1	CASSAGQGVVDGYTF	TGTGCCAGCAGCGCCGGACAGGGAGTCGTGGATGGCTACACCTTC
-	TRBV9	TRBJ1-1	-	CASSPIVNTEAFF	TGTGCCAGCAGCCCGATAGTGAACACTGAAGCTTTCTTT
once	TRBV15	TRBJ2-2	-	CATSRGGSGELFF	TGTGCCACCAGCAGAGGGGGTAGCGGGGAGCTGTTTTTT
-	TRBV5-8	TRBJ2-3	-	CASSRPVRIDTQYF	TGTGCCAGCAGCCGGCCCGTTCGGATAGATACGCAGTATTTT
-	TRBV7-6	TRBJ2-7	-	CASSWVSSREQYF	TGTGCCAGCAGCTGGGTATCTTCTCGCGAGCAGTACTTC
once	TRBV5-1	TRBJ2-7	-	CASSLAGQAEQYF	TGCGCCAGCAGCTTGGCCGGGCAGGCCGAGCAGTACTTC
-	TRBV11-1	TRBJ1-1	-	CASSWGHLNTEAFF	TGTGCCAGCAGCTGGGGGCACCTGAACACTGAAGCTTTCTTT
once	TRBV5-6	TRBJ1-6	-	CASSFYQGVSYNSPLHF	TGTGCCAGCAGCTTCTACCAGGGAGTCTCCTATAATTCACCCCTCCACTTT
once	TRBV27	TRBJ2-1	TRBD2	CASSSPLTSGRIGNEQFF	TGTGCCAGCAGTTCGCCCCTGACTAGCGGGAGAATAGGCAATGAGCAGTTCTTC
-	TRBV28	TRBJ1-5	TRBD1	CASSHRGLGAQPQHF	TGTGCCAGCAGCCACAGGGGGCTTGGAGCCCAGCCCCAGCATTTT
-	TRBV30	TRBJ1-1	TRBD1	CAWRGTANTEAFF	TGTGCCTGGAGAGGGACAGCGAACACTGAAGCTTTCTTT
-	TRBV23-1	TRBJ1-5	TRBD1	CASSRRDRSNQPQHF	TGCGCCAGCAGTCGCCGGGACAGGAGCAATCAGCCCCAGCATTTT
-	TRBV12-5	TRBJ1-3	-	CASGLLEDTIYF	TGTGCTAGTGGTCTCCTCGAGGACACCATATATTTT
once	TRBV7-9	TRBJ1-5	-	CASSFTGNQPQHF	TGTGCCAGCAGCTTTACAGGCAATCAGCCCCAGCATTTT